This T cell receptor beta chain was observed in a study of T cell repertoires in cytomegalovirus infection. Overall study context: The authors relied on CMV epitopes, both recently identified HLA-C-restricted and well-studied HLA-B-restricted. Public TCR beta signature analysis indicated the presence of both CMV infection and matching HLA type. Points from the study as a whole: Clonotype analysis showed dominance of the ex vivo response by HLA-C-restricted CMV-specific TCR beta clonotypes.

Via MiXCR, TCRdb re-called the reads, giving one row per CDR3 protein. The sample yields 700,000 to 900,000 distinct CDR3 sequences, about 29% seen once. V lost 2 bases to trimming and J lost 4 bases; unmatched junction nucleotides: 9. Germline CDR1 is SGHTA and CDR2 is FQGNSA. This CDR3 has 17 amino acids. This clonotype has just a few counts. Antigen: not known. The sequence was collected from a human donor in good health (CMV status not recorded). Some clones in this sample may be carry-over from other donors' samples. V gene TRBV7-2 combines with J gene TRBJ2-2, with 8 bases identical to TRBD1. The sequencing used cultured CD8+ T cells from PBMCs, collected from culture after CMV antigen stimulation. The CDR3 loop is CASSLRRTGGVTGELFF. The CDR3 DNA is TGTGCCAGCAGCTTAAGGAGAACAGGGGGTGTCACCGGGGAGCTGTTTTTT.